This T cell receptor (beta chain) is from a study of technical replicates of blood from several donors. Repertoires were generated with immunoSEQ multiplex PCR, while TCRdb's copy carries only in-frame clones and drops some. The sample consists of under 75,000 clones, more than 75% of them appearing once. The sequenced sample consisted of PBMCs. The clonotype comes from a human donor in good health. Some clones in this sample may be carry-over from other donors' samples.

CDR3 protein: CASSLGSTENQPQHF. CDR3 coding DNA: TGTGCCAGCAGCTTAGGTTCGACAGAGAATCAGCCCCAGCATTTT. The chain combines TRBV7-2 with TRBJ1-5; the D gene is possibly TRBD1 (5 bases). V lost 1 base, J lost 4 bases, and 11 bases lay in between. The CDR3 spans 15 residues. The germline V gene encodes CDR1 SGHTA and CDR2 FQGNSA. Full variable domain (missing parts from reference TRBV7-2 and TRBJ1-5): GAGVSQSPSNKVTEKGKDVELRCDPISGHTALYWYRQSLGQGLEFLIYFQGNSAPDKSGLPSDRFSAERTGGSVSTLTIQRTQQEDSAVYLCASSLGSTENQPQHFGDGTRLSIL.